These T cell receptor beta chains were read from a single sample in a study of blood T cell repertoires in COVID-19. Sequencing used immunoSEQ multiplex PCR; TCRdb keeps in-frame clones, though not all of them. The repertoire has some 300,000 clones, approximately 80% of them found once; the top ten carry around 4.1%. Material for sequencing was peripheral blood. The receptor set was obtained from a woman between 45 and 60 years old with active or convalescent COVID-19. CDR3s include the opening cysteine and the closing phenylalanine or tryptophan. The D gene is left open where the match is weak. Clone size is not always given. Where it is, it says once, few, many or a class for expanded clones.

>NA|TRBJ2-3|TRBV6-5|TRBD2
TGTGCCAGCAGTTCACGTGGTCAGCGGGAGATAGGGCAGTATTTT
CASSSRGQREIGQYF
>NA|TRBJ1-1|TRBV18|TRBD1
TGTGCCAGCTCACCTCCGACAGGGGTCACTGAAGCTTTCTTT
CASSPPTGVTEAFF
>NA|TRBJ2-7|TRBV5-1|TRBD1
TGCGCCAGCAGCTGGGACAGGGGTTACGAGCAGTACTTC
CASSWDRGYEQYF
>NA|TRBJ1-6|TRBV7-8|NA
TGTGCCAGCAGCCGAGGACAGCACTCCTATAATTCACCCCTCCACTTT
CASSRGQHSYNSPLHF
>NA|TRBJ2-1|TRBV11-2|NA
TGTGCCAGCAGCTTAGAAAGCGGACTTTACAATGAGCAGTTCTTC
CASSLESGLYNEQFF
>NA|TRBJ2-5|TRBV18|NA
TGTGCCAGCTCACCTGGGATACTAGCTGAGCAGACCCAGTACTTC
CASSPGILAEQTQYF
>few|TRBJ1-1|TRBV7-9|NA
TGTGCCAGCAGCTTAGGGGACACCGCTGAAGCTTTCTTT
CASSLGDTAEAFF
>NA|TRBJ1-2|TRBV11-2|TRBD1
TGTGCCAGCAGCTCCTATGGTGACAGGGACTATGGCTACACCTTC
CASSSYGDRDYGYTF
>NA|TRBJ2-7|TRBV28|NA
TGTGCCAGCAGTCTCCACTTGACCTACGAGCAGTACTTC
CASSLHLTYEQYF
>NA|TRBJ1-2|TRBV2|NA
TGTGCCAGCAGTGGCACGCGGGCCACCAAGAATGGCTACACCTTC
CASSGTRATKNGYTF
>NA|TRBJ2-7|TRBV7-3|TRBD1
TGTGCCAGCAGCCGTCCAGGGGGCGAGCAGTACTTC
CASSRPGGEQYF
>NA|TRBJ1-6|TRBV5-6|TRBD1
TGTGCCAGCAGCCCCCCGGACAGGGATTCACCCCTCCACTTT
CASSPPDRDSPLHF
>NA|TRBJ1-2|TRBV5-1|TRBD1
TGCGCCAGCAGCCTTCAGTCAGGGGGAACGTATGGCTACACCTTC
CASSLQSGGTYGYTF
>NA|TRBJ1-2|TRBV9|NA
TGTGCCAGCAGCACAGTCCGGGGCTATGGCTACACCTTC
CASSTVRGYGYTF
>NA|TRBJ2-3|TRBV19|NA
TGTGCCACCGGACATAATACGCAGTATTTT
CATGHNTQYF
>NA|TRBJ1-2|TRBV5-4|NA
TGTGCCAGCAGCTTGGCCACAGGCAAGGCTGGCTACACCTTC
CASSLATGKAGYTF
>NA|TRBJ2-3|TRBV19|TRBD2
TGTGCCAGTAGTATTGGGGCGGGAGGGCAAGATACGCAGTATTTT
CASSIGAGGQDTQYF
>NA|TRBJ2-4|TRBV28|TRBD2
TGTGCCAGCAGGACTAGCGGGAAAAACATTCAGTACTTC
CASRTSGKNIQYF
>NA|TRBJ2-7|TRBV12-3/TRBV12-4|NA
TGTGCCAGCCTACCCGCTCAGGGGCGCGAGCAGTACTTC
CASLPAQGREQYF
>NA|TRBJ2-1|TRBV11-2|TRBD2
TGTGCCAGCAGCTTAGGCCTAGCGGGAGTTCAGGGTGAGCAGTTCTTC
CASSLGLAGVQGEQFF
>NA|TRBJ1-1|TRBV6-5|TRBD1
TGTGCCAGCAGTTATTCGACAGGGGCGAACACTGAAGCTTTCTTT
CASSYSTGANTEAFF
>NA|TRBJ2-7|TRBV19|NA
TGTGCCAGTAGTTTACAGGCCAGCTACGAGCAGTACTTC
CASSLQASYEQYF
>NA|TRBJ1-4|TRBV5-1|TRBD1
TGCGCCAGCAGCGGGACAGCTAATAATGAAAAACTGTTTTTT
CASSGTANNEKLFF
>NA|TRBJ1-3|TRBV27|TRBD1
TGTGCCAGCAGTTCCCGGGACAGGGGTCCCCCGAGCTCTGGAAACACCATATATTTT
CASSSRDRGPPSSGNTIYF
>once|TRBJ1-1|TRBV5-1|TRBD1
TGCGCCAGCAGCTGGGCCCTCGGGACAGGGGGGAACACTGAAGCTTTCTTT
CASSWALGTGGNTEAFF
>NA|TRBJ1-1|TRBV7-9|NA
TGTGCCGTCCCCGAGGGGAACACTGAAGCTTTCTTT
CAVPEGNTEAFF
>NA|TRBJ2-1|TRBV20-1|TRBD2
TGCAGCTCCCCGGGGGGAGGGAAGCAGTTCTTC
CSSPGGGKQFF
>NA|TRBJ1-4|TRBV28|TRBD1
TGTGCCAGCAGACCCTCCGGGACAGGGGAAAAACTGTTTTTT
CASRPSGTGEKLFF
>NA|TRBJ2-2|TRBV3-1/TRBV3-2|NA
TGTGCCAGCAGCCAAAGTGGGAGAGCCGGGGAGCTGTTTTTT
CASSQSGRAGELFF
>NA|TRBJ2-3|TRBV28|TRBD2
TGTGCCAGCAGCGGAGCGGGAGGCCTCCCAACGCAGTATTTT
CASSGAGGLPTQYF
>NA|TRBJ2-7|TRBV5-1|TRBD1
TGCGCCAGCAGCCAAGGGACAGGGGGGTCCTACGAGCAGTACTTC
CASSQGTGGSYEQYF
>NA|TRBJ2-2|TRBV3-1/TRBV3-2|TRBD2
TGTGCCAGCAGCCAACTAGCGGGAGGTGCCGGGGAGCTGTTTTTT
CASSQLAGGAGELFF
>few|TRBJ1-1|TRBV19|TRBD1
TGTGCCAGTACCGGGACAGCGGCTCGTGAAGCTTTCTTT
CASTGTAAREAFF
>once|TRBJ1-2|TRBV7-8|NA
TGTGCCAGCAGCTTGGCGGAGGATCCTTCTAACTATCATGGCTACACCTTC
CASSLAEDPSNYHGYTF
>NA|TRBJ2-3|TRBV27|TRBD2
TGTGCCAGCAGTTCCCAATCGACTAGCGGGAGGAGTTATACGCAGTATTTT
CASSSQSTSGRSYTQYF
>NA|TRBJ1-1|TRBV5-1|NA
TGCGCCAGCCGACGTAATGGCTTATTGCAGGGCACTGAAGCTTTCTTT
CASRRNGLLQGTEAFF
>NA|TRBJ2-3|TRBV29-1|NA
TGCAGCGTTGAATTCGGGATCGCAGATACGCAGTATTTT
CSVEFGIADTQYF
>NA|TRBJ2-7|TRBV30|NA
TGTGCCTGGAGTGTAGGGGAACTGGTTAGGGAGCAGTACTTC
CAWSVGELVREQYF
>once|TRBJ1-1|TRBV5-4|NA
TGTGCCAGCAGCTTAAAGGGGAGGACTGAAGCTTTCTTT
CASSLKGRTEAFF
>once|TRBJ1-6|TRBV19|NA
TGTGCCAGTAGTGGAGGGACTCTTTATAATTCACCCCTCCACTTT
CASSGGTLYNSPLHF
>NA|TRBJ1-5|TRBV28|NA
TGTGCCAGCAGTTTTATCCGGGTGGCAGGCAATCAGCCCCAGCATTTT
CASSFIRVAGNQPQHF
>NA|TRBJ2-4|TRBV18|NA
TGTGCCAGCTCCTCAACCGGCCCAGGTTTAGCCAAAAACATTCAGTACTTC
CASSSTGPGLAKNIQYF
>NA|TRBJ1-4|TRBV7-6|TRBD1
TGTGCCAGCAGCTTATTGGACAGGAATGAAAAACTGTTTTTT
CASSLLDRNEKLFF
>NA|TRBJ2-6|TRBV2|NA
TGTGCCAGCAGTCCACAATCCCTCTCGATGCCGGGGGCCAACGTCCTGACTTTC
CASSPQSLSMPGANVLTF
>NA|TRBJ2-1|TRBV6-4|NA
TGTGCCAGCAGCCAGGTTCTAGGGGCCTACAATGAGCAGTTCTTC
CASSQVLGAYNEQFF
>NA|TRBJ2-1|TRBV5-1|TRBD2
TGCGCCAGCAGCTATGGACTAGCGGCATACAATGAGCAGTTCTTC
CASSYGLAAYNEQFF
>NA|TRBJ2-1|TRBV27|TRBD2
TGTGCCAGCAGTTGGACTAGCGGGAGTTATGAGCAGTTCTTC
CASSWTSGSYEQFF
>NA|TRBJ2-7|TRBV4-2|TRBD2
TGTGCCAGCAGCCAAGATCGGGGGAGGGCCCACGAGCAGTACTTC
CASSQDRGRAHEQYF
>NA|TRBJ2-7|TRBV2|TRBD1
TGTGCCAGCAGTCGGACAGGGTCGAATTTCAAGCAGTACTTC
CASSRTGSNFKQYF
>few|TRBJ2-7|TRBV5-1|TRBD2
TGCGCCAGCAGCTTGGCCGGGACTAGCGGGTACGAGCAGTACTTC
CASSLAGTSGYEQYF
>NA|TRBJ2-1|TRBV19|TRBD2
TGTGCCAGTAGTTTCCTAGCGGGGGTATACAATGAGCAGTTCTTC
CASSFLAGVYNEQFF
>NA|TRBJ2-5|TRBV5-1|NA
TGCGCCAGCAGCTTACAGGGCCACCAAGAGACCCAGTACTTC
CASSLQGHQETQYF
>NA|TRBJ2-7|TRBV3-1/TRBV3-2|TRBD2
TGTGCCAGCAGGCCAGCGGGAGGGCCTTTCGAGCAGTACTTC
CASRPAGGPFEQYF
>NA|TRBJ1-3|TRBV5-1|NA
TGCGCCAGCAGCCCCGACTTCTCTGGAAACACCATATATTTT
CASSPDFSGNTIYF
>NA|TRBJ1-2|TRBV3-1/TRBV3-2|TRBD1
TGTGCCAGCAGCCAAGGAACAGGGGCGGGAGGCTACACCTTC
CASSQGTGAGGYTF
>NA|TRBJ2-7|TRBV6-1|TRBD1
TGTGCCAGCAGTGAAGGGCAGGGGGCCCGCCCGGCCTACGAGCAGTACTTC
CASSEGQGARPAYEQYF
>NA|TRBJ1-4|TRBV4-1|NA
TGCGCCAGCAGCCAAGATCCAATAACAGGGTTACCAGGTGAAAAACTGTTTTTT
CASSQDPITGLPGEKLFF
>NA|TRBJ2-5|TRBV28|TRBD2
TGTGCCAGCAGACTAGCGGGGTCCCAAGAGACCCAGTACTTC
CASRLAGSQETQYF